Each of the 14 T cell receptor beta chains below was sequenced from the same sample in a study of T-cell reconstitution after alpha-beta-depleted transplantation in children. Unique molecular identifiers featured in how the TCRbeta library was prepared. TCRdb reanalysed the PCR reads using MiXCR and keeps one entry per CDR3 protein. The data contain a few hundred thousand distinct CDR3 sequences, 18% of them singletons. This material consisted of PBMCs from the stem cell graft donor, taken from the stem cell graft. These receptors were taken from a human donor who donated a stem cell graft to a child with acute lymphoblastic leukemia.

In its sample, this clonotype was seen a few times. The rearrangement uses TRBV5-1 and TRBJ2-3; either TRBD1 or TRBD2 may supply D (9 bases each). Germline V lookup: CDR1 SGHRS, CDR2 YFSETQ. CDR3 length: 15 amino acids. V lost 2 bases, J lost 5 bases, and 15 bases lay in between. The CDR3 here is CASSFLAGQGDTQYF. Here the CDR3 DNA reads TGCGCCAGCAGCTTCCTAGCGGGACAGGGAGATACGCAGTATTTT.

The rearrangement joins TRBV29-1 to TRBJ2-7; D may be TRBD2 (5 bases). The germline CDR1 and CDR2 sequences are SQVTM and ANQGSEA. CDR3 size: 14 residues. Trimming took off 3 bases at V and 4 bases at J, with 16 bases between the two ends. The CDR3 region is CSVDGGGLPYEQYF. The CDR3 DNA reads TGCAGCGTTGATGGAGGAGGCCTCCCTTACGAGCAGTACTTC.

The V call is TRBV12-3 or TRBV12-4, the J call TRBJ1-5; D is undetermined. V lost 4 bases to trimming and J lost 7 bases, with 14 bases between them. The CDR3 spans 14 residues. The CDR3, as DNA: TGTGCCAGCAGTTCTGGACCTTACAACCAGCCCCAGCATTTT. This translates into CASSSGPYNQPQHF.

This clonotype has more than one count but fewer than ten. The genes are TRBV5-1 and TRBJ2-7, with D hard to call. V was clipped by 4 bases and J by 5 bases, with 19 bases between them. The CDR3 is 15 residues long. CDR1 is SGHRS and CDR2 is YFSETQ in the germline V gene. The CDR3 DNA sequence: TGCGCCAGCAGCCCTACCCCTGGCGGTAGGGACGAGCAGTACTTC. Its protein product is CASSPTPGGRDEQYF.

V usage is TRBV5-1 and J usage is TRBJ1-1, with a weak D call TRBD1 (6 bases). CDR1 and CDR2 (germline): SGHRS, YFSETQ. This CDR3 spans 17 amino acids. V dropped 0 bases and J dropped 1 base, with 16 bases sitting between them. The CDR3: CASSLARGLVANTEAFF. The CDR3 DNA reads as TGCGCCAGCAGCTTGGCCAGGGGACTGGTGGCGAACACTGAAGCTTTCTTT.

This clonotype was counted only a few times. The CDR3 nucleotides read TGTGCCAGCAGTTTCCGTTATGCGAGGACAGCTCTCTTTCGAGAGGGGTATGGCTACACCTTC. Protein product: CASSFRYARTALFREGYGYTF. The chain joins TRBV12-3 or TRBV12-4 to TRBJ1-2; possibly TRBD1 for D (6 bases). Trimming cost V 3 bases and J 5 bases, with 34 bases left between them. The CDR3 runs 21 residues.

The chain joins TRBV2 to TRBJ2-7; 8 nucleotides match TRBD2. J lost 5 bases, V lost 1 base, and 7 bases had no gene match. From germline, CDR1 is SNHLY and CDR2 FYNNEI. This CDR3 contains 15 residues. In DNA form, the CDR3 reads TGTGCCAGCAGTGAAGGCCCAGCGGGAGACCACGAGCAGTACTTC. Its translation is CASSEGPAGDHEQYF.

This clonotype was picked up many times. The CDR3 loop reads CASSFLSRGTDTQYF. In DNA form, the CDR3 reads TGTGCCAGCAGCTTTCTCTCGCGGGGCACAGATACGCAGTATTTT. The V call is TRBV9, the J call TRBJ2-3; D possibly corresponds to TRBD2 (5 bases). V lost 4 bases and J lost 1, with 13 bases in between. The CDR3 consists of 15 residues. Per germline, CDR1 SGDLS and CDR2 YYNGEE.

CDR3 region: CASSPWGGGTEAFF. Written as DNA, the CDR3 is TGTGCCAGCAGCCCGTGGGGGGGAGGAACTGAAGCTTTCTTT. This chain connects TRBV27 to TRBJ1-1, with a weak D call TRBD1 (5 bases). Germline CDR1 and CDR2: MNHEY and SMNVEV (reference sequence). V lost 6 bases, J lost 5 bases, and 16 bases lay in between. The CDR3 covers 14 residues.

This chain links TRBV6-5 with TRBJ2-1; the D gene is possibly TRBD1 (5 bases). The V and J ends lost 0 bases and 4 bases respectively, with 16 bases between them. Germline loops: CDR1 MNHEY, CDR2 SVGAGI. CDR3 length: 17 residues. CDR3 coding DNA: TGTGCCAGCAGTTACTCGATCGAAACAGGTCCTTACAATGAGCAGTTCTTC. Translated: CASSYSIETGPYNEQFF.

Remarks on this clonotype: A much bigger clone sits one base away, suggesting this may be a read error. The conserved final phenylalanine or tryptophan is absent from the CDR3, which likely points to a read error. This chain connects TRBV3-1 to TRBJ2-7; a weak D match, TRBD1 (7 bases). From germline, CDR1 is LGHDT and CDR2 YNNKEL (reference sequence). Trimming shortened V by 0 bases and J by 5 bases, and 26 bases separated the two germline ends. This CDR3 region has 19 residues. CDR3 nucleotides: TGTGCCAGCAGCCAAGATCCCGTACGGCGGGACAGCTTATTCCACGAGCAGTACTTG. It translates to CASSQDPVRRDSLFHEQYL.

The gene calls are TRBV2 and TRBJ2-2; 8 bases are a match to TRBD2. Germline trimming cut 4 bases from V and 5 bases from J; bases unmatched to any gene: 12. Germline V gene sequence: CDR1 SNHLY, CDR2 FYNNEI. The length of the CDR3 is 17 residues. For the CDR3, the DNA is TGTGCCAGCAGTGGTGTCTCGGGACTAGTAGGAACCGGGGAGCTGTTTTTT. Protein product: CASSGVSGLVGTGELFF. Based on the CDR3 plus reference TRBV2 and TRBJ2-2, the full variable domain is EPEVTQTPSHQVTQMGQEVILRCVPISNHLYFYWYRQILGQKVEFLVSFYNNEISEKSEIFDDQFSVERPDGSNFTLKIRSTKLEDSAMYFCASSGVSGLVGTGELFFGEGSRLTVL.

This CDR3 reads CATSDHGQGGVNEQFF. The DNA for the CDR3 is TGTGCCACCAGTGACCACGGACAGGGCGGGGTGAATGAGCAGTTCTTC. The chain carries TRBV24-1 and TRBJ2-1; 8 bases map to TRBD1. The CDR3 contains 16 residues. The germline CDR1 and CDR2 sequences are KGHDR and SFDVKD. After removal of 4 bases from V and 7 bases from J, the junction contained 11 bases not matched to a gene.

V and J are TRBV24-1 and TRBJ2-2; D gene unclear. Germline loops: CDR1 KGHDR, CDR2 SFDVKD. The CDR3 has 13 amino acids. V gave up 6 bases and J gave up 2 bases, with 6 bases separating them. CDR3 region: CATSSINTGELFF. DNA for the CDR3: TGTGCCACCAGTTCGATCAACACCGGGGAGCTGTTTTTT.